This TCR beta chain was recorded in a study of shared clonotypes between healthy human individuals (dated by TCRdb to about 2020). In the study overall: The cohort comprised a couple of women and a few men aged 18 to 49 years. Per donor, three plates each were used for CD4 naive and CD4 memory, two for CD8 naive, and one for CD8 memory. Blood TCR repertoires of five healthy adults were deeply sequenced to estimate repertoire size and the extent of clonotype sharing between individuals. To increase sequencing depth and limit assay-specific biases, TCR repertoire library preparation and sequencing were carried out by different laboratories using diverse techniques. Between about 0.94 and 8.9 billion PBMCs per donor were obtained by leukapheresis. What the work shows at the level of the full study, not this receptor alone: Rarefaction of sorted-subset datasets indicated incomplete sequencing despite the large sequencing depth. Because the study included only a small number of donors, the genetic and exposure-history diversity represented was limited. Pairwise subsampling indicated that sequencing depth was expected to affect the degree of clonotype sharing among donors. Larger estimated clonotype richness was generally found for naive subsets than for memory subsets. Compared with non-shared clonotypes, the clonotypes found in all four sorted-subset donors had higher generation probabilities. Sharing across a handful of donors was observed for approximately 5% of naive CD4, over 3% of naive CD8, over 2% of memory CD4, and roughly 0.4% of memory CD8 clonotypes. Sampling was restricted to blood, and TCR repertoires in tissues likely differ from the TCR repertoires found in blood.

This clone was found once. Its antigen target is currently unknown. Base qualities are not at hand, and no much larger clone is one base apart. Using the deep immunoSEQ assay, multiplex PCR amplified TCR CDR3 regions from genomic DNA. Extracted genomic DNA from each cell subset was spread evenly across all wells of several immunoSEQ 96-well plates, with each plate serving as a replicate. For sorted subsets, each replicate PCR was loaded with 150 to 250 ng genomic DNA, equivalent to some 27,000 T cell genomes. Purified libraries were quantified with a Qubit 3.0 fluorometer, sized on a Bioanalyzer 2100, and re-quantified with the KAPA Library Quantification kit. A separate single-read 150-cycle Illumina NextSeq 550 flow cell was used to sequence each immunoSEQ 96-well plate. In the source study's methods: Because the immunoSEQ output included only junctional sequences and no quality scores, the filtering could not be the same as the filtering used for full-length reads. To assign V/J genes and CDR3, sequences were annotated against IMGT germline references using PyIR, a Python wrapper for IgBLAST v1.9. Reads were removed for weak V/J assignments (E-value above 1e-6), missing CDR3, stop codons, out-of-frame junctions, or ambiguous translated residues. V3J clonotypes were defined as sequences sharing an identical inferred V gene, J gene, and CDR3 amino acid sequence. Percentage overlap between repertoires was calculated by dividing the number of shared unique clonotypes by the size of the smaller repertoire. Richness of each repertoire was evaluated using RTK rarefaction, the Chao1 estimator, and Recon v2.1 estimates of unobserved clonotypes. Generation probabilities were computed with OLGA for all TCRbeta clonotypes obtained by the gDNA method from four donors. TCRdb holds this immuneACCESS table with in-frame rearrangements only. Some clones are missing; in checked studies, unresolved V genes explain under half, and the rest has no known cause. V and J calls and clone size come straight from that table; D and trimming were deduced from the DNA. The sample records over 2 million clones, under 95% of which are singletons. 0.3% to 0.4% of the sample is in the top ten clones.

The CDR3 contains 15 residues, cysteine and phenylalanine counted. The sequence is cut down to CDR3 DNA, 45 bases in frame from base 1. Trimming takes 1 base from V and 2 bases from J, and the germline ends sit 12 bases apart. CDR1 and CDR2 were assigned from the germline V gene (reference sequence) as GTSNPN and SVGIG. Donors were healthy HIV-negative adults with no recently reported acute infections or vaccinations. Only Caucasian adults living in Nashville, Tennessee, USA were represented among the donors. Magnetic negative selection was used to enrich CD4+ T cells, after which naive cells were positively selected on CD45RA and the negative fraction became the memory subset. Blood was collected by leukapheresis, and PBMCs were isolated by Ficoll-Histopaque density gradient centrifugation and then cryopreserved in liquid nitrogen vapor phase. Purity and quantity of every magnetically sorted T cell population were checked by analytical flow cytometry. Genomic DNA was isolated from each sorted fraction and quantified by UV absorbance on a Nanodrop 2000c.

Sample: naive CD4+ T cells from PBMCs. This specimen's cell subset or site label, per the study, means: CD45RA+ positively selected. This receptor was taken from a young man in good health. Some clones in this sample may be carry-over from other donors' samples. Recombination connected TRBV30 to TRBJ1-3; the D segment cannot be called with confidence. CDR3 reads: CAWSEGILAGNTIYF. The bases are TGTGCCTGGAGTGAAGGGATCCTTGCTGGAAACACCATATATTTT.